The text below deals with one T cell receptor (beta chain). The antigen this receptor binds is unknown. Base qualities are not recorded, but no much larger clone differs from it by a single base. The sample originates from a study of technical replicates of blood from a few donors (dated by TCRdb to between 2016 and 2019). Libraries were constructed by the immunoSEQ multiplex PCR assay. Sourced from immuneACCESS, this table was stored by TCRdb with only in-frame sequences that have V and J called. A share of the clones is absent; for the studies checked, an unresolved V gene accounts for under half, and the remainder has no known explanation. The sample table contains 70,000 to 80,000 clones; only one count was recorded for about 92% of them. The top ten constitute 0.42% of the sample. Ends trimmed: V by 4 bases, J by 3 bases; bases unmatched to a gene: 8. CDR1 and CDR2, per the germline V gene (reference sequence), are MNHEY and SMNVEV. Spanning cysteine to phenylalanine, the CDR3 consists of 16 amino acids. Of all the DNA, just the CDR3 is kept, 48 bases in frame from base 1.

The clonotype comes from a human donor in good health. The sequence joins TRBV27 to TRBJ2-3; 9 bases in the middle match TRBD1. Sequenced sample: T cells isolated from PBMCs. CDR3 reads: CASSSPLGQGTDTQYF. The nucleotides are TGTGCCAGCAGTTCACCATTAGGACAGGGGACAGATACGCAGTATTTT.